This TCR beta chain was sequenced for a study of blood T cell repertoires in COVID-19. V lost 4 bases and J lost 6; bases outside the gene matches: 6. Germline lookup yields CDR1 SGHKS and CDR2 YYEKEE (reference sequence). This CDR3 contains 15 residues. Profiling relied on immunoSEQ multiplex PCR, and the TCRdb table lists in-frame clones only, not all of them. The sample consists of roughly 260,000 clones, around nine tenths of them appearing once. The sample consisted of peripheral blood. This clonotype originated in a woman aged 40 to 50 who had recovered from COVID-19. J is TRBJ2-2 and V is TRBV5-5, with 10 bases matching TRBD1. CDR3 DNA sequence: TGTGCCAGCAGCCCCAGACAGGGGGCCTCCGGGGAGCTGTTTTTT. It is translated as CASSPRQGASGELFF. The full variable domain, its missing parts supplied by reference TRBV5-5 and TRBJ2-2, is DAGVTQSPTHLIKTRGQQVTLRCSPISGHKSVSWYQQVLGQGPQFIFQYYEKEERGRGNFPDRFSARQFPNYSSELNVNALLLGDSALYLCASSPRQGASGELFFGEGSRLTVL.